This paragraph reports one T cell receptor beta chain. The sample is drawn from a study of identical twins. The V gene's germline CDR1 is DFQATT and CDR2 SNEGSKA (reference sequence). Trimming took off 3 bases at V and 0 bases at J, with 5 bases between the two ends. There are 13 residues in the CDR3. MiXCR was run by TCRdb on the 5' RACE reads, yielding one entry per CDR3 protein. The data contain around 960,000 distinct CDR3 sequences, 9% to 15% of them singletons. These data are also associated with another study on yellow fever vaccine responses in identical twins.

V and J are TRBV20-1 and TRBJ2-2; D unresolved. The sample was PBMCs. The clonotype originates from a woman between 18 and 30 years old in good health. In DNA form, the CDR3 reads TGCAGTGCTAGGGGATCGAACACCGGGGAGCTGTTTTTT. Translating it yields CSARGSNTGELFF.